The source of this T cell receptor (beta chain) is a study of blood T cell repertoires in COVID-19. Turning to the study itself: The origin of the acute and convalescent COVID-19 samples was the United States, Italy and Spain. T cells, B-cell-depleted T cells, or PBMCs provided the cDNA or gDNA that served as material.

This clone was seen just once. The CDR3 is 13 residues long. V lost 5 bases, J lost 6 bases, and 13 bases lay in between. Germline-derived CDR1 and CDR2 are LGHDT and YNNKEL (reference sequence). Original methodology: It was from reference gene primer amplification that nucleated cell counts were estimated. This table comes from immunoSEQ multiplex PCR, and its TCRdb copy is limited to in-frame clones, with some not included. V and J calls and clone size are copied from that table; D and trimming were computed from the DNA. Here the sample spans 84,000 or so clones, approximately 84% being singletons. Followed longitudinally, the Seattle patients had been enrolled during active infection.

Sequenced: peripheral blood. This receptor was identified in a man in his 70s with COVID-19, enrolled during active disease. The rearrangement uses TRBV3-1 (or the pseudogene TRBV3-2) and TRBJ1-1, with D perhaps TRBD1 (5 bases). Here the CDR3 reads CASSFAQVPEAFF. In DNA form, the CDR3 reads TGTGCCAGCAGCTTTGCACAGGTTCCTGAAGCTTTCTTT.